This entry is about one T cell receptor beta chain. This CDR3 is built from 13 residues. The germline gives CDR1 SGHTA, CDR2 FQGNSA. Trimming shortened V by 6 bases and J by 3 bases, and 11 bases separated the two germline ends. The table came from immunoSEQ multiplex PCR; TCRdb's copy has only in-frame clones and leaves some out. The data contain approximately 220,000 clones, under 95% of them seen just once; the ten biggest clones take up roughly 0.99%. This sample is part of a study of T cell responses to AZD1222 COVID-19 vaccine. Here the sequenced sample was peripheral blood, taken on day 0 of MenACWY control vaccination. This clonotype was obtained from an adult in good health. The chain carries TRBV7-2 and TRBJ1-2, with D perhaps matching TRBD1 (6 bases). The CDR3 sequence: CASSSDSHYGYTF. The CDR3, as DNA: TGTGCCAGCAGTTCGGACAGTCACTATGGCTACACCTTC.